The entry that follows covers one TCR beta chain sequence. Its antigen is unidentified. These data are taken from a study of T cell responses to AZD1222 COVID-19 vaccine. Sequencing was performed with immunoSEQ multiplex PCR; in TCRdb, only in-frame clones are kept and a portion is missing. The sample carries 60,000 to 75,000 clones, around 89% recorded once. J lost 7 bases, V lost 4 bases, and 2 bases had no gene match. Germline CDR1 reads SGHTA; CDR2 reads FQGNSA. The CDR3 runs 14 residues. Study observations and caveats: Repertoire collection took place solely once the T cell response had peaked.

Material: peripheral blood, obtained 28 days after the second AZD1222 dose. The sequence was collected from an adult who received the AZD1222 COVID-19 vaccine. This chain links TRBV7-2 with TRBJ1-6; 9 bases match TRBD1. The DNA of the CDR3 is TGTGCCAGCAGCTGGGACAGGGCCAATTCACCCCTCCACTTT. It encodes CASSWDRANSPLHF.